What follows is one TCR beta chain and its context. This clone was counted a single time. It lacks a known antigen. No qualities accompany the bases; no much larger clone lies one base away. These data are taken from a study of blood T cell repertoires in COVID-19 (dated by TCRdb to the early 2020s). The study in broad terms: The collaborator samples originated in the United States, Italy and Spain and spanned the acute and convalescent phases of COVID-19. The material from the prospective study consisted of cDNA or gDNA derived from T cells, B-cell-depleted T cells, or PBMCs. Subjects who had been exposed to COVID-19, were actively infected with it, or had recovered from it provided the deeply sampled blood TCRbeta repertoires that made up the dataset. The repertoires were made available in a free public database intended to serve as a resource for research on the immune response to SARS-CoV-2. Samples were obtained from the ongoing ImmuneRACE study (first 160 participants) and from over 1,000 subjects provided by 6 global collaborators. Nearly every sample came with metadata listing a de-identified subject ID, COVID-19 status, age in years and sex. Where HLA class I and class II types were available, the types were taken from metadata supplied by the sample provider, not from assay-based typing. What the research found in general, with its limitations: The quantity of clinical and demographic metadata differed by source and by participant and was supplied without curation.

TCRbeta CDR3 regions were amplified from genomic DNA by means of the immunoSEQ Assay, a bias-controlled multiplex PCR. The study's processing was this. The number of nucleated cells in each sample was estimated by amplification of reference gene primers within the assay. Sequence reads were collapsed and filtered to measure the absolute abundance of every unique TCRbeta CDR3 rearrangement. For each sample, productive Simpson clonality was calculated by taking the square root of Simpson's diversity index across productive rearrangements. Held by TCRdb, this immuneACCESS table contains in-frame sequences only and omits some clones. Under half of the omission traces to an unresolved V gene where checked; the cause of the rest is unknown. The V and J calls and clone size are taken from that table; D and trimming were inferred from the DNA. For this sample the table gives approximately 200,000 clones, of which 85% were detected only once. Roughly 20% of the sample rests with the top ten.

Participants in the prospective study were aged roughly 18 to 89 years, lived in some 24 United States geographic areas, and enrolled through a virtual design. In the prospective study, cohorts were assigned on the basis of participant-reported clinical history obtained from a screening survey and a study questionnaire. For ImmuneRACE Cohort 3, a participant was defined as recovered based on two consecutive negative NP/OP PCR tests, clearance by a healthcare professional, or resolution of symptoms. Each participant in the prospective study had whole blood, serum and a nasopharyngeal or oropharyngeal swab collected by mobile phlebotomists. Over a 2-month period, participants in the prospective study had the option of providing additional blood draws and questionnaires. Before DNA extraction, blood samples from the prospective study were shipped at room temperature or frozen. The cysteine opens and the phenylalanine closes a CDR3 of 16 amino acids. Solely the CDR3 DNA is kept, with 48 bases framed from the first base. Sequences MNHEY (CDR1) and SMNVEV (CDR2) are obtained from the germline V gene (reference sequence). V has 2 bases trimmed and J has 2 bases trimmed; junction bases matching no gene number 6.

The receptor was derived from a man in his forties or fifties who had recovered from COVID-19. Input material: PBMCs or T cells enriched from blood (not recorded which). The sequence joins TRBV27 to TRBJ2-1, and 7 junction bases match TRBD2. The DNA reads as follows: TGTGCCAGCAGTTTACGGCGGGCGGGGGCCTACAATGAGCAGTTCTTC. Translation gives CASSLRRAGAYNEQFF.